One T cell receptor (beta chain) is described in this entry. What it binds is not known. ViraFEST expansion of antigen-specific CD4+ T cells with viral peptide pools preceded sequencing. Following an approximately eleven-day culture, CD4+ T cells were purified. The sample is drawn from a study of vaccination effects on CD4 cells after COVID-19. Using immunoSEQ multiplex PCR, the repertoire was profiled, and TCRdb retains in-frame clones only, with some absent. This sample carries tens of thousands of clones, around four fifths of them seen once, and the ten largest clones take around 1.5%. The J segment lost 1 base and the V segment lost 4 bases, leaving 1 base of the junction unmatched. The CDR3 has 14 amino acids. CDR1 and CDR2 (germline): LNHDA, SQIVND (reference sequence).

The chain carries TRBV19 and TRBJ2-3; 8 positions agree with TRBD2. This specimen was CD4+ T cells from PBMCs cultured with HCoV-229E spike peptides, taken before COVID-19 vaccination. The sequence derives from a human donor who received a COVID-19 vaccine. CDR3 amino acids: CASSRRGGTDTQYF. Here the CDR3 DNA reads TGTGCCAGTAGTAGGCGGGGGGGCACAGATACGCAGTATTTT.